Given below is one T cell receptor (beta chain) in context. Mouse names are used for the genes. The read is 1 residue too short to cover the CDR3 end, so that end is filled in from the germline J gene. Survey-depth TCRbeta CDR3 sequencing reported V/J genes and productive frequencies. Clones were sequenced by immunoSEQ multiplex PCR, and TCRdb holds only the in-frame ones, with some missing. The repertoire holds roughly 6,000 clones, with roughly half as singletons. Germline CDR1 and CDR2: SNHLY and FYNGKV (reference sequence). CDR3 size: 12 residues. Deletions cut 1 base from V and 4 bases from J, with 2 bases between. This sample was included in a study of tissue T cells after allogeneic stem cell transplantation. As to time point: mouse harvest day 7 after allogeneic transplant. The graft held 10^6 splenic CD5+ T cells and 10^7 T-cell-depleted bone marrow cells.

This sequence joins TRBV3 and TRBJ1-5, with D hard to call. The source material was gut tissue. This clonotype originated in a female BALB/c mouse given C57BL/6 T cells with graft-versus-host disease after an allogeneic hematopoietic cell transplant. CDR3 protein: CASSLGNQAPLF. Incomplete CDR3 DNA: TGTGCCAGCAGCTTAGGGAACCAGGCTCCGCTT.